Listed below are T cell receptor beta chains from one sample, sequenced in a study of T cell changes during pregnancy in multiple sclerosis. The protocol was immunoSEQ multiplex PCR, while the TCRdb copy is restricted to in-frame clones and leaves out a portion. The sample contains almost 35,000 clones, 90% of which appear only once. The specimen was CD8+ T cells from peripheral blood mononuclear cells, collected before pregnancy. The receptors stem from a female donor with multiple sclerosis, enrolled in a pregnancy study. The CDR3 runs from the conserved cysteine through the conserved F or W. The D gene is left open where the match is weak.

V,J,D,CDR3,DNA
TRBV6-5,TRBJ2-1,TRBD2,CASSSARGAGVEQFF,TGTGCCAGCAGTTCCGCCCGGGGAGCGGGGGTGGAGCAGTTCTTC
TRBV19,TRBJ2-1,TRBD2,CASSIAGGTYNEQFF,TGTGCCAGTAGTATAGCGGGAGGAACCTACAATGAGCAGTTCTTC
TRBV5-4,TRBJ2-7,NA,CASSSFDGGRLGGYEQYF,TGTGCCAGCAGCTCGTTTGATGGAGGGAGATTGGGGGGATACGAGCAGTACTTC
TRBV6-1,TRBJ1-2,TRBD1,CASTRQGDVYGYTF,TGTGCCAGCACCCGACAGGGGGACGTCTATGGCTACACCTTC
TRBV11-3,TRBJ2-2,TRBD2,CASRGEAGDTGELFF,TGTGCCAGCAGGGGTGAAGCGGGAGACACCGGGGAGCTGTTTTTT
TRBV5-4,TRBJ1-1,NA,CASSSRNTEAFF,TGTGCCAGCAGCAGTAGGAACACTGAAGCTTTCTTT
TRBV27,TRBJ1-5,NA,CASSRSGQLNQPQHF,TGTGCCAGCTCAAGGTCAGGGCAGCTCAATCAGCCCCAGCATTTT
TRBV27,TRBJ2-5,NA,CASSVNQETQYF,TGTGCCAGCAGTGTCAACCAAGAGACCCAGTACTTC
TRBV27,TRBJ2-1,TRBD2,CASSLAGGPYEQFF,TGTGCCAGCAGTTTGGCGGGGGGGCCCTATGAGCAGTTCTTC
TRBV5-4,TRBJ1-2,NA,CASSFDIFRDYGYTF,TGTGCCAGCAGCTTCGACATTTTCAGGGACTATGGCTACACCTTC
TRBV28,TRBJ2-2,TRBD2,CASSLFPTSGARGELFF,TGTGCCAGCAGTTTATTCCCGACGAGCGGGGCGCGAGGGGAGCTGTTTTTT